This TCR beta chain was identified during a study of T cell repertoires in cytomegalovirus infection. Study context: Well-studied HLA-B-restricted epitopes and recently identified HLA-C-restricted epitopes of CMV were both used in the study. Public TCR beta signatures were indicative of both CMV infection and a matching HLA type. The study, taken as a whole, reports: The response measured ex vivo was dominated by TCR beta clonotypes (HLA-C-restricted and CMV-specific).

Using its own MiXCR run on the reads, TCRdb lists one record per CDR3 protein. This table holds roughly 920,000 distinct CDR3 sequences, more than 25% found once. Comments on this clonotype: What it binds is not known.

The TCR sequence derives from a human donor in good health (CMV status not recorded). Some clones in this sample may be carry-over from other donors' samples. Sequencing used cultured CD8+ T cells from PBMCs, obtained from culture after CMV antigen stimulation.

The CDR3 sequence: CASSESAGIGDQPQHF. Here the CDR3 DNA reads TGCGCCAGCAGTGAGTCAGCCGGGATCGGGGATCAGCCCCAGCATTTT. The chain combines TRBV10-1 with TRBJ1-5; D unresolved. Trimming removed 0 bases from V and 5 bases from J, with 14 bases in between. The length of the CDR3 is 16 residues. The germline V gene encodes CDR1 WNHNN and CDR2 SYGVQD (reference sequence).